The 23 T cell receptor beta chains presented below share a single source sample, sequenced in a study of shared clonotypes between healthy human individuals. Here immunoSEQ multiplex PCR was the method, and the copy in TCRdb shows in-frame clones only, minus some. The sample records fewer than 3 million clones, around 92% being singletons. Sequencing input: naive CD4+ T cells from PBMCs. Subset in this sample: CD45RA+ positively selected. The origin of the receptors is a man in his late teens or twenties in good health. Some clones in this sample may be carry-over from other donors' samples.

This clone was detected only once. The DNA for the CDR3 is TGTGCCACCAGCAGCCTGGCAGAGTACCAAGAGACCCAGTACTTC. Its translation is CATSSLAEYQETQYF. This rearrangement joins TRBV15 to TRBJ2-5, with D unresolved. This CDR3 region has 15 residues. The germline gives CDR1 LNHNV, CDR2 YYDKDF (reference sequence). Trimming took off 3 bases at V and 0 bases at J, with 11 bases between the two ends.

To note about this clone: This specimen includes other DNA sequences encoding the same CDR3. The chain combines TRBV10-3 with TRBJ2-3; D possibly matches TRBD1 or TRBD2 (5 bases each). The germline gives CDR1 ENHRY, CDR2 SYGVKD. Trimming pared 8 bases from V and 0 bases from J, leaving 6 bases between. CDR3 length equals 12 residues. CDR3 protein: CAIGGSTDTQYF. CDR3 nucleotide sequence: TGTGCCATCGGGGGTAGCACAGATACGCAGTATTTT.

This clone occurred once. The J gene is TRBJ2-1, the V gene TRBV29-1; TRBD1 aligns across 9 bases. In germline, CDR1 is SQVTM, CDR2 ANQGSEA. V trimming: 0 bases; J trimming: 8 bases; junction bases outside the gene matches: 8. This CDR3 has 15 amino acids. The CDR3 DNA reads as TGCAGCGTTGAAGACGGGACAGGGAAGGACCATGAGCAGTTCTTC. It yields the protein CSVEDGTGKDHEQFF.

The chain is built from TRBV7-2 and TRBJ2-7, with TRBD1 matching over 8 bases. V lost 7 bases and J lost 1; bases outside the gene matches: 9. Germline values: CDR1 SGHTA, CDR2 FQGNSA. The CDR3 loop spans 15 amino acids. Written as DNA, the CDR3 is TGTGCCAGCACTGCTGGGTGGGACAGGTCCTACGAGCAGTACTTC. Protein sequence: CASTAGWDRSYEQYF. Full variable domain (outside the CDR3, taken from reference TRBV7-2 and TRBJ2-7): GAGVSQSPSNKVTEKGKDVELRCDPISGHTALYWYRQSLGQGLEFLIYFQGNSAPDKSGLPSDRFSAERTGGSVSTLTIQRTQQEDSAVYLCASTAGWDRSYEQYFGPGTRLTVT.

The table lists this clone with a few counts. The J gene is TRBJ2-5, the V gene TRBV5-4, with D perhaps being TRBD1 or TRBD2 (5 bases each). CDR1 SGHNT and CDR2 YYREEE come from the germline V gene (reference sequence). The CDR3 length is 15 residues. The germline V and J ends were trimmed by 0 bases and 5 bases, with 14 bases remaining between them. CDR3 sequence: CASSLVQGDGETQYF. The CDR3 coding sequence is TGTGCCAGCAGCTTGGTTCAAGGGGACGGCGAGACCCAGTACTTC.

The CDR3 nucleotides read TGTGCCAGTAGTATTCGCGGGCAGGGACCCTACGAGCAGTACTTC. Amino acid sequence: CASSIRGQGPYEQYF. V is TRBV19 and J is TRBJ2-7; TRBD1 or TRBD2 may be the D gene (5 bases each). CDR3 length: 15 residues. CDR1 LNHDA and CDR2 SQIVND come from the germline V gene (reference sequence). The V end was cut by 3 bases, the J end by 2 bases, with 14 bases between.

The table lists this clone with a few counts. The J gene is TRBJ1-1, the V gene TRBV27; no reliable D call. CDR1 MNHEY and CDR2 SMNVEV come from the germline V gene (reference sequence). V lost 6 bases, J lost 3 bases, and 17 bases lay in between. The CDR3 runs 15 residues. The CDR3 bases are TGTGCCAGCAGACCGACCCGTCATCCGGACACTGAAGCTTTCTTT. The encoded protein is CASRPTRHPDTEAFF.

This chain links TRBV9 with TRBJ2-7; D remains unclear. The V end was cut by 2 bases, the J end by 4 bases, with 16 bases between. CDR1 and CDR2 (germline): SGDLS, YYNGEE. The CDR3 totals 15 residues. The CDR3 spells CASSVSPVYSYEQYF. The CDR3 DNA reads TGTGCCAGCAGCGTCTCACCGGTCTACTCTTACGAGCAGTACTTC. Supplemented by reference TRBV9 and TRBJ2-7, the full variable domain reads DSGVTQTPKHLITATGQRVTLRCSPRSGDLSVYWYQQSLDQGLQFLIQYYNGEERAKGNILERFSAQQFPDLHSELNLSSLELGDSALYFCASSVSPVYSYEQYFGPGTRLTVT.

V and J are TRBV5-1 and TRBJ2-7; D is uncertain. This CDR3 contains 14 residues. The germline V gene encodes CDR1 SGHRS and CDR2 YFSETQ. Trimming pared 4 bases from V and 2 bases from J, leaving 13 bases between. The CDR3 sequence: CASSGQGPPYEQYF. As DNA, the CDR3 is TGCGCCAGCAGCGGGCAAGGACCTCCCTACGAGCAGTACTTC.

The CDR3 here is CASSEALLGTGYEQYF. The DNA for the CDR3 is TGTGCCAGCAGTGAAGCGCTTCTGGGGACAGGGTACGAGCAGTACTTC. This rearrangement joins TRBV2 to TRBJ2-7; TRBD1 aligns across 9 bases. CDR3 length equals 16 residues. CDR1 and CDR2 (germline): SNHLY, FYNNEI. The junction had 7 bases not matched to a gene; V was cut back by 0 bases and J by 4 bases.

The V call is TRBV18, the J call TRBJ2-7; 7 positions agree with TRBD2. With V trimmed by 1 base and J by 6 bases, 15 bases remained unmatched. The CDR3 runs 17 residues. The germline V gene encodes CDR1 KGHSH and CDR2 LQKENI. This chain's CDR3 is CASSPLGGQGGVGEQYF. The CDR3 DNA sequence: TGTGCCAGCTCACCACTTGGAGGGCAGGGAGGGGTTGGCGAGCAGTACTTC.

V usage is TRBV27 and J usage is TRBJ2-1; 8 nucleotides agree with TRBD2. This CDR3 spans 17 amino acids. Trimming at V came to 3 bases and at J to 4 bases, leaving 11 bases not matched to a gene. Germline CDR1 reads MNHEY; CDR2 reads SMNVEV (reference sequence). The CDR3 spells CASSFVTSGGGYNEQFF. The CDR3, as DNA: TGTGCCAGCAGTTTCGTAACTAGCGGAGGGGGTTACAATGAGCAGTTCTTC.

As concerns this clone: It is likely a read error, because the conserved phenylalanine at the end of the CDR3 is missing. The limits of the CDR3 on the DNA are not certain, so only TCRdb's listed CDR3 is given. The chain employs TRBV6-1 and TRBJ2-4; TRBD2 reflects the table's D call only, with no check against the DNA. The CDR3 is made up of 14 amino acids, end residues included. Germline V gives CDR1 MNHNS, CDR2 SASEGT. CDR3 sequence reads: CASSEAPGLPFLAS.

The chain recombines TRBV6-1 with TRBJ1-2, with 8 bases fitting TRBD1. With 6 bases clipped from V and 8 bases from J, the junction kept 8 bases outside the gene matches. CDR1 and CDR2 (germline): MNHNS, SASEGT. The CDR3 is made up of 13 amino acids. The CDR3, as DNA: TGTGCCAGCAGCACGGACAGGGTAGGAGGCTACACCTTC. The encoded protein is CASSTDRVGGYTF.

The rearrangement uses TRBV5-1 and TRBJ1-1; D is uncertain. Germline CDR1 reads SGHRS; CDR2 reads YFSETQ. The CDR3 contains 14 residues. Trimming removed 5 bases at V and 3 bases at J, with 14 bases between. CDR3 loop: CASSSSDPDTEAFF. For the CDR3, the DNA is TGCGCCAGCAGTTCCTCCGACCCGGACACTGAAGCTTTCTTT.

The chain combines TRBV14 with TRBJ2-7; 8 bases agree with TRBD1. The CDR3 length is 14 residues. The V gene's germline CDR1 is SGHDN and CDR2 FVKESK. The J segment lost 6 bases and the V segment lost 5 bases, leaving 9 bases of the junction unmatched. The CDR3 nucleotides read TGTGCCAGCAGCTCTTGGACAGGGAATAGCGAGCAGTACTTC. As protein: CASSSWTGNSEQYF.

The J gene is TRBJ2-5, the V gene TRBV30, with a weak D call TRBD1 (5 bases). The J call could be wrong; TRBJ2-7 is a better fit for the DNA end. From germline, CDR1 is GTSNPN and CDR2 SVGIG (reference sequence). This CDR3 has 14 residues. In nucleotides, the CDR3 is TGTGCCTGGAGTGTAATTGACAGTTCCTACGAGCAGTACTTC. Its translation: CAWSVIDSSYEQYF.

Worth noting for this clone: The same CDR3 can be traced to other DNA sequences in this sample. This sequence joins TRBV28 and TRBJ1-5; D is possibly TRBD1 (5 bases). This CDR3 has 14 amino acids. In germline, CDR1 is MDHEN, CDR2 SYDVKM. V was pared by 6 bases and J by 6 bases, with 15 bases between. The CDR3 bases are TGTGCCAGCAGAGCCGGAGGGGCCGGTCAGCCCCAGCATTTT. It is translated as CASRAGGAGQPQHF.

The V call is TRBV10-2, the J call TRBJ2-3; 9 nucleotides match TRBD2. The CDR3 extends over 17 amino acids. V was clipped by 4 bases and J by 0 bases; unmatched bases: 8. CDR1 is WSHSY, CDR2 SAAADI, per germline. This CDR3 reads CASSGLAGRTSTDTQYF. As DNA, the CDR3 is TGCGCCAGCAGTGGGCTAGCGGGGAGAACTAGCACAGATACGCAGTATTTT.

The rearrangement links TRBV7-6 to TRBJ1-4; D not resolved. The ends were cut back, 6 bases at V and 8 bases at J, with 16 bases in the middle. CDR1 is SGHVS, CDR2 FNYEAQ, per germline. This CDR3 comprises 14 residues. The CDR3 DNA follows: TGTGCCAGCAGTGACCCTCGTAGCGGGGAAAAACTGTTTTTT. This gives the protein CASSDPRSGEKLFF. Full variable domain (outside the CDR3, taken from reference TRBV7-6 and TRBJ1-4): GAGVSQSPRYKVTKRGQDVALRCDPISGHVSLYWYRQALGQGPEFLTYFNYEAQQDKSGLPNDRFSAERPEGSISTLTIQRTEQRDSAMYRCASSDPRSGEKLFFGSGTQLSVL.

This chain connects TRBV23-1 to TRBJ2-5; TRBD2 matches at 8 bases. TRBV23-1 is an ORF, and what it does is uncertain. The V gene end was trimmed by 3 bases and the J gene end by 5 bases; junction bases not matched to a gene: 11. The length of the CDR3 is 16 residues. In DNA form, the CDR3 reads TGCGCCAGCAGTCAGTCTAGCGGGTCGGGGATGGAGACCCAGTACTTC. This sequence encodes CASSQSSGSGMETQYF.

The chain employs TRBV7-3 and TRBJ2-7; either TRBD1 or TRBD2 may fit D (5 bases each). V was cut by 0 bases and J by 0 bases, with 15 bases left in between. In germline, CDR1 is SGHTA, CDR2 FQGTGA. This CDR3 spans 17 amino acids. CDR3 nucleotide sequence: TGTGCCAGCAGCTTAACGTTTCCAGGGACCCGCTCCTACGAGCAGTACTTC. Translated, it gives CASSLTFPGTRSYEQYF.

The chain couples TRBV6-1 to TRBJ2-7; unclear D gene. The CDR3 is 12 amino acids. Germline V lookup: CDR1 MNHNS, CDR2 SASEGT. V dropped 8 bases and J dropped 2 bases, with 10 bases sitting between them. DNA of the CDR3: TGTGCCAGCCGTGGCAGCCCCTACGAGCAGTACTTC. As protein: CASRGSPYEQYF.